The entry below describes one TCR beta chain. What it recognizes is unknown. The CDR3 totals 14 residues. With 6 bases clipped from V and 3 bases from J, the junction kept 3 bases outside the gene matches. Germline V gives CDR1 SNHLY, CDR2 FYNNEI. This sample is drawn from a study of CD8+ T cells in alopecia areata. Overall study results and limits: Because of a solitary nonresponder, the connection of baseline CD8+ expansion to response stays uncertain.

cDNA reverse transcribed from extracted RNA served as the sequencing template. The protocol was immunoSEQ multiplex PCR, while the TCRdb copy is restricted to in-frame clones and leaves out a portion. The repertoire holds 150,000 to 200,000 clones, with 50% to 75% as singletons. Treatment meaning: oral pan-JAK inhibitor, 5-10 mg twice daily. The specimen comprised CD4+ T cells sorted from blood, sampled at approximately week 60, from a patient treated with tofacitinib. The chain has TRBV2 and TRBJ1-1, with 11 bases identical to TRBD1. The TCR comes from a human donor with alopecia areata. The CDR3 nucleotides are TGTGCCAGCAGCTGGACAGGGGGCGACACTGAAGCTTTCTTT. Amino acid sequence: CASSWTGGDTEAFF.